This T cell receptor (beta chain) was recorded in a study of a mutant IDH1 vaccine in newly diagnosed glioma. Turning to the study itself: Averaging around 42 years of age, treated patients were around 62% male and about 38% female. Most had both radiotherapy and temozolomide beforehand; others had only one.

The time point: week 5, during vaccination. The content of each vaccine dose was 300 ug of mutant IDH1 20-mer peptide, and topical imiquimod accompanied it. The protocol was immunoSEQ multiplex PCR, while the TCRdb copy is restricted to in-frame clones and leaves out a portion. This sample carries fewer than 40,000 clones, approximately 78% of them seen once, and the ten largest clones take over 4.5%. Germline CDR1 LNHDA, CDR2 SQIVND (reference sequence). With V trimmed by 5 bases and J by 8 bases, 8 bases remained unmatched. The CDR3 has 15 residues. As regards this clone: The antigen is unknown.

This receptor was identified in a man aged 35-49 years with glioma. The chain recombines TRBV19 with TRBJ1-6; 8 positions match TRBD1. The sequencing here drew on PBMCs, taken from a glioma patient whose treatment included an IDH1 peptide vaccine. This CDR3 is CASSAQGAADSPLHF. CDR3 DNA: TGTGCCAGTAGTGCCCAGGGGGCCGCAGATTCACCCCTCCACTTT.